Listed here are 15 T cell receptor beta chains from one sample, sequenced in a study of Graves' ophthalmopathy and Graves' hyperthyroidism. From RNA, the CDR3 regions of TCR beta chains were amplified and sequenced. HTBI-primed RT-PCR formed the first round, and a multiplex PCR formed the second. TCRdb reprocessed the multiplex PCR reads via MiXCR and lists one record per CDR3 protein. The data contain 400,000 or so distinct CDR3 sequences, 15% of them singletons. Sequences were obtained from peripheral blood. Every receptor here comes from a young woman with stable Graves' hyperthyroidism.

The sample holds many counts of this clonotype. The J gene is TRBJ1-5, the V gene TRBV7-8; D call uncertain. The length of the CDR3 is 14 residues. Germline values: CDR1 SGHVS, CDR2 FQNEAQ. The V end was cut by 3 bases, the J end by 2 bases, with 8 bases between. The CDR3 nucleotides are TGTGCCAGCAGCTTGGCGGGCCGCAATCAGCCCCAGCATTTT. This codes for CASSLAGRNQPQHF.

The CDR3 DNA is TGTGCCAGTAGTGTCCACTGGGACAGGGGGAACACTGAAGCTTTCTTT. It yields the protein CASSVHWDRGNTEAFF. The chain recombines TRBV19 with TRBJ1-1; 10 nucleotides agree with TRBD1. Per germline, CDR1 LNHDA and CDR2 SQIVND (reference sequence). The CDR3 loop spans 16 amino acids. The V and J ends lost 5 bases and 1 base, in that order; junction bases with no gene match: 7.

This clonotype was recorded many times. The chain uses TRBV5-5 and TRBJ2-7, with D hard to call. Trimming pared 2 bases from V and 5 bases from J, leaving 11 bases between. Germline CDR1 SGHKS, CDR2 YYEKEE (reference sequence). This CDR3 has 13 residues. The CDR3 here is CASSFRTINEQYF. CDR3 coding DNA: TGTGCCAGCAGCTTCAGAACTATCAACGAGCAGTACTTC.

This clonotype came up many times. J is TRBJ2-7 and V is TRBV19; D is ambiguous. V lost 5 bases to trimming and J lost 6 bases, with 14 bases between them. The CDR3 has 13 amino acids. CDR1 is LNHDA, CDR2 SQIVND, per germline (reference sequence). CDR3 nucleotides: TGTGCCAGTAGTTTAGGTCCCGCGGTCGAGCAGTACTTC. The encoded protein is CASSLGPAVEQYF.

This clonotype was found many times. The V call is TRBV13, the J call TRBJ1-2; D possibly corresponds to TRBD1 (6 bases). The CDR3 contains 15 residues. Germline CDR1 and CDR2: PRHDT and FYEKMQ (reference sequence). V lost 6 bases and J lost 4, with 18 bases in between. The DNA of the CDR3 is TGTGCCAGCAGTTTCGGGACACCTGAGACCTATGGCTACACCTTC. Translated, it gives CASSFGTPETYGYTF.

This clonotype was seen at least ten times. The chain employs TRBV29-1 and TRBJ2-4; TRBD1 aligns across 9 bases. Germline trimming cut 4 bases from V and 10 bases from J; bases unmatched to any gene: 8. Germline V gene sequence: CDR1 SQVTM, CDR2 ANQGSEA. The CDR3 length is 13 residues. For the CDR3, the DNA is TGCAGCGTTGGAGGGGGACAGGGAGGTATTCAGTACTTC. The encoded protein is CSVGGGQGGIQYF. The whole variable domain, remainder taken from reference TRBV29-1 and TRBJ2-4, is SAVISQKPSRDICQRGTSLTIQCQVDSQVTMMFWYRQQPGQSLTLIATANQGSEATYESGFVIDKFPISRPNLTFSTLTVSNMSPEDSSIYLCSVGGGQGGIQYFGAGTRLSVL.

The V gene is TRBV7-9, the J gene TRBJ1-1; 8 bases match TRBD1. Germline V gives CDR1 SEHNR, CDR2 FQNEAQ (reference sequence). There are 12 residues in the CDR3. Losses at the gene ends were 5 bases for V and 9 bases for J; bases not matched to a gene: 5. DNA of the CDR3: TGTGCCAGCAGCCCCGGACAGGGCAAAGCTTTCTTT. It is translated as CASSPGQGKAFF.

This clonotype was seen only a few times. This may arise from a read error, as a much more abundant clone is one base away. The chain combines TRBV12-3 or TRBV12-4 with TRBJ1-3; TRBD1 is a possible D gene (5 bases). The CDR3 has 14 residues. The CDR3: CASRKTASGNAIYF. The CDR3 DNA reads TGTGCCAGCAGAAAGACAGCCTCTGGAAACGCCATATATTTT.

In this sample, this clonotype turned up many times. V usage is TRBV20-1 and J usage is TRBJ2-5, with unresolved D. The CDR3 consists of 14 residues. V lost 3 bases and J lost 1, with 12 bases in between. Germline CDR1 is DFQATT and CDR2 is SNEGSKA (reference sequence). The CDR3 loop reads CSASGIDTQETQYF. In nucleotides, the CDR3 is TGCAGTGCTAGTGGGATAGACACCCAAGAGACCCAGTACTTC.

This clonotype occurred a few times. The rearrangement uses TRBV14 and TRBJ2-5; maybe TRBD2 (5 bases). Trimming cost V 4 bases and J 5 bases, with 14 bases left between them. The CDR3 contains 14 residues. Germline CDR1 is SGHDN and CDR2 is FVKESK. This CDR3 reads CASSPMDFLETQYF. The CDR3 nucleotides are TGTGCCAGCAGCCCTATGGACTTCTTGGAGACCCAGTACTTC. The entire variable domain, with the rest obtained from reference TRBV14 and TRBJ2-5, is as follows: EAGVTQFPSHSVIEKGQTVTLRCDPISGHDNLYWYRRVMGKEIKFLLHFVKESKQDESGMPNNRFLAERTGGTYSTLKVQPAELEDSGVYFCASSPMDFLETQYFGPGTRLLVL.

This clonotype was found many times. This rearrangement joins TRBV6-1 to TRBJ2-4; D is unclear. The CDR3 runs to 14 residues. Germline-derived CDR1 and CDR2 are MNHNS and SASEGT. Deletions cut 9 bases from V and 1 base from J, with 13 bases between. The CDR3 bases are TGTGCCAGTACGCTGAGGTGGGCCAAAAACATTCAGTACTTC. Translated: CASTLRWAKNIQYF.

This clonotype was counted ten times or more. The chain recombines TRBV12-3 or TRBV12-4 with TRBJ1-1; 8 bases match TRBD1. The J segment lost 0 bases and the V segment lost 2 bases, leaving 5 bases of the junction unmatched. This CDR3 is 16 amino acids long. The CDR3 loop reads CASSLSSRGLNTEAFF. DNA for the CDR3: TGTGCCAGCAGTTTATCCTCCAGGGGGCTGAACACTGAAGCTTTCTTT.

This clonotype has a count of ten or more. V gene TRBV11-2 combines with J gene TRBJ1-1, with a tentative D call TRBD1 (5 bases). V was shortened by 5 bases and J by 1 base, with 11 bases between the two germline ends. There are 14 residues in the CDR3. The germline V gene has CDR1 SGHAT and CDR2 FQNNGV. CDR3 in amino acids: CASSDRPRNTEAFF. CDR3 nucleotide sequence: TGTGCCAGCAGCGACAGACCCAGGAACACTGAAGCTTTCTTT.

This clonotype came up many times. The CDR3 coding sequence is TGTGCCATCAGTGAGTCAGAGTCGGCCCCCGGGCTCGGCTACACCTTC. Translated, it gives CAISESESAPGLGYTF. The rearrangement links TRBV10-3 to TRBJ1-2; D remains unclear. The CDR3 runs 16 residues. Germline V gives CDR1 ENHRY, CDR2 SYGVKD. V lost 0 bases to trimming and J lost 8 bases, with 19 bases between them.

The rearrangement uses TRBV18 and TRBJ2-7; TRBD2 aligns across 10 bases. This CDR3 is built from 16 residues. The V and J ends lost 4 bases and 2 bases, in that order; junction bases with no gene match: 8. The germline gives CDR1 KGHSH, CDR2 LQKENI. CDR3 coding DNA: TGTGCCAGCTCACGCGAGCGAAGCGGGGGGGCCTACGAGCAGTACTTC. Its translation is CASSRERSGGAYEQYF. The complete variable domain, with remaining parts taken from reference TRBV18 and TRBJ2-7, reads NAGVMQNPRHLVRRRGQEARLRCSPMKGHSHVYWYRQLPEEGLKFMVYLQKENIIDESGMPKERFSAEFPKEGPSILRIQQVVRGDSAAYFCASSRERSGGAYEQYFGPGTRLTVT.